This TCR beta chain came from a study of shared clonotypes between healthy human individuals. Study at large: Every donor yielded three CD4 naive, three CD4 memory, two CD8 naive and one CD8 memory plate.

The authors ran the assay at deep level. How the authors handled the data: Junction-only sequences produced by ImmunoSEQ had no quality scores, so filtering differed. The repertoire was sequenced with immunoSEQ multiplex PCR; TCRdb's copy has only in-frame clones and lacks some. V, J and clone size are taken as reported in that table, and D and trimming were inferred from the DNA itself. Among some 380,000 clones, 90% to 98% were seen once, and the ten largest hold 0.32%. General study results and limits: Tissues were not sampled, only blood, and their repertoires likely differ.

Turning to this clone: What it binds is unknown.

Germline V gene data show CDR1 as SGHDT and CDR2 as YYEEEE. The CDR3 is 18 amino acids. V was clipped by 0 bases and J by 0 bases, with 13 bases between them. The chain carries TRBV5-6 and TRBJ2-6; D gene ambiguous. This receptor was obtained from a man between 25 and 39 years old in good health. The specimen was memory CD8+ T cells sorted from blood. The subset denotes: CD45RO+ cells pooled with CCR7-negative TemRA cells. The CDR3 DNA reads TGTGCCAGCAGCTTGGCGGGCCCTAAGCCCTCTGGGGCCAACGTCCTGACTTTC. Its translation is CASSLAGPKPSGANVLTF.